These 10 T cell receptor beta chains share one sample of origin, sequenced in a study of control samples from healthy donors and cancer patients. Sequencing used immunoSEQ multiplex PCR; TCRdb keeps in-frame clones, though not all of them. Of around 49,000 clones in the sample, roughly 87% were seen once. Input material: PBMCs. The source is a man in his forties or fifties with colorectal cancer.

This clone was seen a single time. The rearrangement uses TRBV7-8 and TRBJ2-7, with 10 positions matching TRBD1. CDR1 and CDR2 from the germline V gene are SGHVS and FQNEAQ. CDR3 length: 14 residues. The J segment lost 3 bases and the V segment lost 3 bases, leaving 2 bases of the junction unmatched. CDR3 DNA sequence: TGTGCCAGCAGCTTGGGACAGGGGAACTACGAGCAGTACTTC. Encoded protein: CASSLGQGNYEQYF.

This clone was counted a few times. The chain recombines TRBV6-2 or TRBV6-3 with TRBJ2-7; no firm D call. V was shortened by 0 bases and J by 12 bases, with 24 bases between the two germline ends. The germline V gene has CDR1 MNHEY and CDR2 SVGEGT. The CDR3 spans 16 residues. The CDR3 sequence: CASSYSPSATSKNRYF. In DNA form, the CDR3 reads TGTGCCAGCAGTTACTCCCCGTCGGCAACCTCCAAAAATCGGTACTTC.

This chain links TRBV2 with TRBJ2-1; 9 nucleotides line up with TRBD2. The CDR3 runs 16 residues. Germline V gene data show CDR1 as SNHLY and CDR2 as FYNNEI. V shed 7 bases and J 7 bases; nucleotides not matched to a gene: 14. The CDR3 nucleotides read TGTGCCAGCAAGAAGTGGGCGGGAGGGGGTTGGAATGAGCAGTTCTTC. Residues: CASKKWAGGGWNEQFF.

The chain carries TRBV6-1 and TRBJ2-7, with 11 bases fitting TRBD1. V trimming: 3 bases; J trimming: 4 bases; junction bases outside the gene matches: 5. The CDR3 is 15 residues long. The germline CDR1 and CDR2 sequences are MNHNS and SASEGT. This CDR3 reads CASSDRDRGEYEQYF. CDR3 nucleotide sequence: TGTGCCAGCAGTGACCGGGACAGGGGGGAGTACGAGCAGTACTTC.

This clone is labeled medium-sized. This chain uses TRBV19 with TRBJ2-7; a possible D gene is TRBD2 (6 bases). V lost 0 bases to trimming and J lost 3 bases, with 6 bases between them. CDR1 and CDR2 (germline): LNHDA, SQIVND (reference sequence). The CDR3 runs to 13 residues. The CDR3 here is CASSIERDYEQYF. CDR3 in DNA: TGTGCCAGTAGTATAGAGCGGGACTACGAGCAGTACTTC.

The chain uses TRBV18 and TRBJ2-1; D unclear. Germline lookup yields CDR1 KGHSH and CDR2 LQKENI. CDR3 length: 13 residues. V was clipped by 2 bases and J by 6 bases, with 8 bases between them. For the CDR3, the DNA is TGTGCCAGCTCACCAAGGGCTGCCAATGAGCAGTTCTTC. The encoded protein is CASSPRAANEQFF.

This sequence joins TRBV9 and TRBJ1-6; D gene ambiguous. V lost 0 bases to trimming and J lost 7 bases, with 8 bases between them. Germline V gene lookup returns CDR1 SGDLS and CDR2 YYNGEE. The CDR3 totals 14 residues. The CDR3 loop reads CASSVVGGNSPLHF. DNA for the CDR3: TGTGCCAGCAGCGTAGTAGGTGGGAATTCACCCCTCCACTTT.

The gene calls are TRBV2 and TRBJ2-3; D remains unclear. This CDR3 is 12 amino acids long. V lost 8 bases and J 9 bases, leaving 15 bases between the germline ends. The germline CDR1 and CDR2 sequences are SNHLY and FYNNEI. For the CDR3, the DNA is TGTGCCAGCGAACCTAGGCTTGACACGCAGTATTTT. This gives the protein CASEPRLDTQYF.

The chain links TRBV28 to TRBJ1-2; possible D gene TRBD1, 6 bases. CDR3 length equals 13 residues. V dropped 6 bases and J dropped 4 bases, with 12 bases sitting between them. Per the germline V gene, CDR1 is MDHEN and CDR2 is SYDVKM. The CDR3 DNA follows: TGTGCCAGCAGGCAGGACAGCCCCTATGGCTACACCTTC. Amino acid sequence: CASRQDSPYGYTF.

This chain joins TRBV27 and TRBJ2-7; 8 nucleotides align to TRBD2. The CDR3 runs 15 residues. CDR1 is MNHEY and CDR2 is SMNVEV in the germline V gene (reference sequence). V shed 5 bases, J shed 3 bases, and the junction held 9 bases outside the gene matches. CDR3 region: CASSPTGRGGYEQYF. The CDR3 DNA follows: TGTGCCAGCAGTCCGACGGGACGGGGGGGCTACGAGCAGTACTTC.